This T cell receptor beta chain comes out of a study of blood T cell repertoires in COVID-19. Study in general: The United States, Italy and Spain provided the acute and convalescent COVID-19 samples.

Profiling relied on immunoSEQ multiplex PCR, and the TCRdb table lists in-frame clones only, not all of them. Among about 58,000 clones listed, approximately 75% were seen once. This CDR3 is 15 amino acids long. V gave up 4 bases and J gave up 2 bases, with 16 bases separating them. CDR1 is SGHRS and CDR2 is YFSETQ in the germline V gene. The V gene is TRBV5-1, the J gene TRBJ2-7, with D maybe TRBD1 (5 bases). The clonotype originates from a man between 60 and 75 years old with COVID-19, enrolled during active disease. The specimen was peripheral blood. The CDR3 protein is CASSVIGELTYEQYF. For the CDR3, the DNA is TGCGCCAGCAGCGTTATAGGGGAATTAACCTACGAGCAGTACTTC.